Listed here are 15 T cell receptor beta chains from one sample, sequenced in a study of blood T cell repertoires in COVID-19. Some clones are missing from TCRdb's copy, which holds only in-frame ones; the method was immunoSEQ multiplex PCR. Of about 110,000 clones in the sample, approximately 80% were seen once. Sequencing was done on a sample of peripheral blood. The receptor set was obtained from a man older than 75 with acute or convalescent COVID-19.

The chain links TRBV18 to TRBJ2-7, with unresolved D. Germline lookup yields CDR1 KGHSH and CDR2 LQKENI. This CDR3 region has 15 residues. Between the trimmed V and J ends, which lost 2 bases and 2 bases, there was a span of 13 bases. For the CDR3, the DNA is TGTGCCAGCTCACCAACCCCCGTGCGGACCTACGAGCAGTACTTC. This gives the protein CASSPTPVRTYEQYF.

This sequence joins TRBV24-1 and TRBJ2-3; tentative D call: TRBD1 (8 bases). The V gene lost 6 bases and the J gene lost 3 bases, with 21 bases spanning the gap. CDR1 is KGHDR and CDR2 is SFDVKD in the germline V gene. CDR3 size: 17 residues. CDR3 sequence reads: CATSRPRQGRETDTQYF. The CDR3 nucleotides read TGTGCCACCAGTCGGCCCAGACAGGGGAGGGAGACAGATACGCAGTATTTT.

The V gene is TRBV5-1, the J gene TRBJ2-1; 7 bases match TRBD1. The germline CDR1 and CDR2 sequences are SGHRS and YFSETQ. CDR3 size: 12 residues. The junction had 8 bases not matched to a gene; V was cut back by 3 bases and J by 14 bases. CDR3 amino acids: CASSSTGTVKFF. The CDR3 coding sequence is TGCGCCAGCAGCTCCACCGGGACAGTAAAGTTCTTC.

CDR3 in amino acids: CASSLWAGGAQGPDTQYF. Written as DNA, the CDR3 is TGCGCCAGCAGCTTGTGGGCAGGGGGCGCACAGGGACCAGATACGCAGTATTTT. The J gene is TRBJ2-3, the V gene TRBV5-1, with TRBD1 identical over 8 bases. J gave up 4 bases and V 1 base, and 14 bases lay outside the gene matches. The CDR3 spans 18 residues. CDR1 is SGHRS, CDR2 YFSETQ, per germline. Full variable domain (outside the CDR3, taken from reference TRBV5-1 and TRBJ2-3): KAGVTQTPRYLIKTRGQQVTLSCSPISGHRSVSWYQQTPGQGLQFLFEYFSETQRNKGNFPGRFSGRQFSNSRSEMNVSTLELGDSALYLCASSLWAGGAQGPDTQYFGPGTRLTVL.

The DNA for the CDR3 is TGTGCCAGCAGCTCGGGACAAGGGGCTGACTATGGCTACACCTTC. It encodes CASSSGQGADYGYTF. The chain carries TRBV28 and TRBJ1-2; D might be TRBD1 (6 bases). The CDR3 covers 15 residues. Germline lookup yields CDR1 MDHEN and CDR2 SYDVKM. The V gene lost 6 bases and the J gene lost 3 bases, with 17 bases spanning the gap.

The rearrangement links TRBV28 to TRBJ1-6; possibly TRBD1 for D (5 bases). This CDR3 has 12 amino acids. The V end was cut by 1 base, the J end by 16 bases, with 11 bases between. Germline CDR1 MDHEN, CDR2 SYDVKM. The CDR3 loop reads CASSLLRQRLHF. The CDR3 DNA reads TGTGCCAGCAGTTTATTAAGACAGAGGCTCCACTTT.

V usage is TRBV7-2 and J usage is TRBJ1-1; D is undetermined. Deletions cut 3 bases from V and 10 bases from J, with 15 bases between. Germline lookup yields CDR1 SGHTA and CDR2 FQGNSA. The CDR3 sequence is 13 residues long. The CDR3 region is CASSFSPQKSAFF. The CDR3 DNA is TGTGCCAGCAGCTTTAGTCCCCAAAAATCAGCTTTCTTT.

The CDR3 sequence is CASSLSGEYNEQFF. The CDR3 nucleotides are TGTGCCAGCAGCTTGAGCGGGGAGTACAATGAGCAGTTCTTC. The chain links TRBV5-5 to TRBJ2-1, with 7 positions matching TRBD2. Germline V gene data show CDR1 as SGHKS and CDR2 as YYEKEE (reference sequence). The V segment lost 1 base and the J segment 4 bases; nucleotides outside the gene matches: 2. This CDR3 comprises 14 residues.

The CDR3: CASSLGGQPQHF. In DNA form, the CDR3 reads TGTGCCAGCAGCCTGGGAGGACAGCCCCAGCATTTT. This chain connects TRBV12-3 or TRBV12-4 to TRBJ1-5; D remains unclear. This CDR3 has 12 residues. Trimming took off 6 bases at V and 7 bases at J, with 10 bases between the two ends.

The rearrangement joins TRBV5-1 to TRBJ2-5, with 8 positions matching TRBD1. This CDR3 spans 14 amino acids. J gave up 0 bases and V 4 bases, and 2 bases lay outside the gene matches. CDR1 is SGHRS, CDR2 YFSETQ, per germline. The CDR3 nucleotides are TGCGCCAGCAGCCGGACAGGGAACCAAGAGACCCAGTACTTC. Protein product: CASSRTGNQETQYF.

The chain uses TRBV7-9 and TRBJ2-1; TRBD2 might be the D (5 bases). V dropped 2 bases and J dropped 0 bases, with 17 bases sitting between them. The CDR3 sequence is 18 residues long. Germline V gene lookup returns CDR1 SEHNR and CDR2 FQNEAQ (reference sequence). The chain's CDR3 is CASSLWLRAVGSYNEQFF. CDR3 sequence (DNA): TGTGCCAGCAGCTTATGGTTGCGAGCGGTAGGCTCCTACAATGAGCAGTTCTTC.

V is TRBV6-5 and J is TRBJ1-6; tentative D call: TRBD1 (5 bases). Germline values: CDR1 MNHEY, CDR2 SVGAGI. CDR3 size: 13 residues. Trimming stripped 7 bases from V and 7 bases from J, with 11 bases between. CDR3 loop: CASTGKSNSPLHF. The CDR3 nucleotides are TGTGCCAGCACAGGGAAGTCGAATTCACCCCTCCACTTT.

This CDR3 is CASSSVSTANTGELFF. The CDR3 nucleotides read TGTGCCAGCAGCTCGGTATCCACTGCAAACACCGGGGAGCTGTTTTTT. The chain carries TRBV7-2 and TRBJ2-2; D call uncertain. Per germline, CDR1 SGHTA and CDR2 FQGNSA. The CDR3 length is 16 residues. V dropped 4 bases and J dropped 2 bases, with 14 bases sitting between them.

Only one count was recorded for this clone. V is TRBV5-4 and J is TRBJ1-4, with TRBD1 matching 8 bases. V lost 4 bases and J lost 7; bases outside the gene matches: 9. Germline loops: CDR1 SGHNT, CDR2 YYREEE (reference sequence). The CDR3 has 15 residues. The DNA of the CDR3 is TGTGCCAGCAGCCTAACAGGGGGACCGGGTGAAAAACTGTTTTTT. Amino acids: CASSLTGGPGEKLFF.

This chain links TRBV7-3 with TRBJ2-5, with 9 positions matching TRBD2. Germline V gives CDR1 SGHTA, CDR2 FQGTGA. With 5 bases clipped from V and 5 bases from J, the junction kept 6 bases outside the gene matches. The CDR3 has 14 amino acids. This chain's CDR3 is CASSASGAGETQYF. CDR3 DNA sequence: TGTGCCAGCAGCGCTAGCGGGGCCGGGGAGACCCAGTACTTC.